This is a list of T cell receptor beta chains from one sample in a study of blood T cell repertoires in COVID-19. Assay used: immunoSEQ multiplex PCR; TCRdb lists only in-frame clones, some missing. The sample lists about 71,000 clones; 70% to 90% were seen once. The sample consisted of peripheral blood. These TCRs come from a man aged 30 to 39 with acute or convalescent COVID-19. Each CDR3 is given with its conserved first and last residue. The D gene is left open where the match is weak. Clone size is given for some rows only: seen once, a few or many times, or a class if the clone is expanded.

v_call,d_call,j_call,clone_size,cdr3_aa,cdr3_nt
TRBV7-6,TRBD2,TRBJ2-7,NA,CASSYRGGRHEQYF,TGTGCCAGCAGTTATCGGGGCGGGAGACACGAGCAGTACTTC
TRBV2,TRBD2,TRBJ2-1,NA,CASSALLTSASKQFF,TGTGCCAGCAGTGCCCTATTGACTAGCGCGAGTAAGCAGTTCTTC
TRBV19,TRBD1,TRBJ1-2,NA,CASSILNPGQSNYGYTF,TGTGCCAGTAGTATCCTCAACCCGGGACAGAGTAACTATGGCTACACCTTC
TRBV7-9,NA,TRBJ2-7,NA,CASSLVLGSESSYEQYF,TGTGCCAGCAGCTTAGTGCTGGGCAGTGAGAGCTCCTACGAGCAGTACTTC
TRBV5-4,TRBD1,TRBJ1-6,once,CASSLDRGRSESPLHF,TGTGCCAGCAGCTTGGACAGGGGGCGTTCAGAATCACCCCTCCACTTT
TRBV7-2,TRBD1,TRBJ1-2,NA,CASKRDRDLYGYTF,TGTGCCAGCAAGAGAGACAGGGACCTCTATGGCTACACCTTC
TRBV2,NA,TRBJ1-2,few,CASSDSFGDYGYTF,TGTGCCAGCAGTGATTCGTTCGGAGACTATGGCTACACCTTC
TRBV9,NA,TRBJ2-6,NA,CASSHWSSGANVLTF,TGTGCCAGCAGCCACTGGAGCTCTGGGGCCAACGTCCTGACTTTC
TRBV9,TRBD2,TRBJ2-5,few,CASSPHSGTLQETQYF,TGTGCCAGCAGCCCCCATAGCGGGACTCTCCAAGAGACCCAGTACTTC
TRBV24-1,NA,TRBJ2-1,NA,CATSDSRLSSYNEQFF,TGTGCCACCAGTGATTCGAGACTGAGCTCCTACAATGAGCAGTTCTTC
TRBV6-5,NA,TRBJ1-1,NA,CASNPGLGNTEAFF,TGTGCCAGCAACCCAGGGCTGGGGAACACTGAAGCTTTCTTT
TRBV6-2/TRBV6-3,TRBD2,TRBJ2-7,NA,CASSASTSGRVSEQYF,TGTGCCAGCAGTGCCTCCACTAGCGGGAGGGTTAGCGAGCAGTACTTC
TRBV2,NA,TRBJ2-5,NA,CASSEFREETQYF,TGTGCCAGCAGTGAATTTCGGGAAGAGACCCAGTACTTC
TRBV6-5,NA,TRBJ1-5,NA,CASSYSGGEPQHF,TGTGCCAGCAGTTACAGCGGGGGTGAGCCCCAGCATTTT
TRBV2,NA,TRBJ2-3,NA,CASSEATGLRAGDTQYF,TGTGCCAGCAGTGAAGCGACGGGACTGAGGGCGGGAGATACGCAGTATTTT
TRBV12-3/TRBV12-4,NA,TRBJ2-3,NA,CASSLYASTQYF,TGTGCCAGCAGTCTATACGCCTCGACGCAGTATTTT
TRBV5-4,NA,TRBJ1-2,NA,CASSSGSHFLYGYTF,TGTGCCAGCAGCTCGGGTTCTCATTTCCTCTATGGCTACACCTTC
TRBV24-1,NA,TRBJ1-2,once,CATSDPGGDTYGYTF,TGTGCCACCAGTGACCCTGGGGGGGACACATATGGCTACACCTTC
TRBV29-1,NA,TRBJ1-2,NA,CSVLGDNGYTF,TGCAGCGTTCTTGGGGACAATGGCTACACCTTC
TRBV29-1,TRBD2,TRBJ2-3,NA,CSVKKRLASSTDTQYF,TGCAGCGTCAAAAAAAGACTAGCGTCTAGCACAGATACGCAGTATTTT
TRBV7-9,NA,TRBJ1-2,NA,CASSSTTLPIADYGYTF,TGTGCCAGCAGCTCGACGACCCTGCCCATAGCAGACTATGGCTACACCTTC
TRBV10-3,TRBD1,TRBJ1-1,NA,CAISYDRDGTEAFF,TGTGCCATCAGTTACGACAGGGATGGAACTGAAGCTTTCTTT
TRBV19,NA,TRBJ2-5,NA,CASSPRTLKETQYF,TGTGCCAGTAGTCCCCGGACATTAAAAGAGACCCAGTACTTC
TRBV11-1,NA,TRBJ1-1,NA,CASSQQPQALNTEAFF,TGTGCCAGCAGCCAACAACCACAGGCTCTGAACACTGAAGCTTTCTTT
TRBV2,TRBD1,TRBJ1-5,NA,CASRARQGADSNQPQHF,TGTGCCAGCAGGGCAAGACAGGGGGCGGATAGCAATCAGCCCCAGCATTTT
TRBV19,NA,TRBJ1-5,NA,CASSFREQPQHF,TGTGCCAGTAGTTTCAGGGAACAGCCCCAGCATTTT
TRBV7-9,NA,TRBJ2-1,NA,CASSLAVNEQFF,TGTGCCAGCAGCTTAGCCGTCAATGAGCAGTTCTTC
TRBV7-3,NA,TRBJ2-3,NA,CASSLNPADTQYF,TGTGCCAGCAGCTTAAATCCCGCAGATACGCAGTATTTT
TRBV28,TRBD1,TRBJ1-2,NA,CASIRDRNYGYTF,TGTGCCAGCATTCGGGACAGAAACTATGGCTACACCTTC
TRBV5-1,TRBD1,TRBJ1-4,NA,CASSLQGSGEKLFF,TGCGCCAGCAGCTTACAGGGGTCGGGTGAAAAACTGTTTTTT
TRBV6-7,TRBD1,TRBJ2-2,NA,CASPLFGDRALSSTGELFF,TGTGCCAGCCCCCTTTTCGGGGACAGGGCCCTTTCTTCCACCGGGGAGCTGTTTTTT
TRBV7-2,NA,TRBJ2-1,NA,CASSLGVDRREQFF,TGTGCCAGCAGCTTAGGGGTGGACAGACGTGAGCAGTTCTTC
TRBV5-6,NA,TRBJ1-2,NA,CASSSLQGWGNYGYTF,TGTGCCAGCAGCTCGCTCCAGGGGTGGGGAAACTATGGCTACACCTTC
TRBV4-2,NA,TRBJ1-2,NA,CASSQIGGGGYTF,TGTGCCAGCAGCCAAATCGGGGGTGGTGGCTACACCTTC
TRBV5-1,TRBD1,TRBJ2-5,NA,CASSFGQGPETQYF,TGCGCCAGCAGCTTTGGACAGGGACCAGAGACCCAGTACTTC
TRBV7-7,NA,TRBJ2-1,NA,CASSLAPNSNEQFF,TGTGCTAGCAGCTTAGCCCCGAATAGCAATGAGCAGTTCTTC
TRBV27,TRBD1,TRBJ1-2,NA,CASSSISGQKYGYTF,TGTGCCAGCAGTTCTATTTCGGGACAGAAATATGGCTACACCTTC
TRBV3-1/TRBV3-2,NA,TRBJ2-5,NA,CASSPGTVETQYF,TGTGCCAGCAGCCCTGGGACTGTAGAGACCCAGTACTTC
TRBV18,NA,TRBJ1-1,NA,CASSPPGQTEAFF,TGTGCCAGCTCACCACCGGGGCAGACTGAAGCTTTCTTT
TRBV5-1,NA,TRBJ1-2,NA,CASSLWEGKNGYTF,TGCGCCAGCAGCTTGTGGGAGGGTAAGAATGGCTACACCTTC
TRBV3-1/TRBV3-2,TRBD1,TRBJ1-2,once,CASSQRSRGQRGGYTF,TGTGCCAGCAGCCAGAGGTCCAGGGGGCAAAGGGGGGGCTACACCTTC
TRBV5-1,NA,TRBJ1-3,NA,CASSSEARPRNTIYF,TGCGCCAGCAGCTCCGAAGCCCGTCCAAGAAACACCATATATTTT
TRBV9,TRBD1,TRBJ1-4,NA,CASSRGQGNEKLFF,TGTGCCAGCAGCCGGGGACAGGGTAATGAAAAACTGTTTTTT
TRBV6-5,TRBD2,TRBJ2-2,once,CASRSETAGTGELFF,TGTGCCAGCAGGTCCGAGACAGCGGGGACCGGGGAGCTGTTTTTT
TRBV19,TRBD1,TRBJ1-3,NA,CASTGGNGHTIYF,TGTGCCAGTACAGGGGGCAACGGGCACACCATATATTTT
TRBV7-2,NA,TRBJ1-1,NA,CASSPPRGWTEAFF,TGTGCCAGCAGCCCACCGCGGGGGTGGACTGAAGCTTTCTTT
TRBV21-1,NA,TRBJ1-5,NA,CASSKATGDHQPQHF,TGTGCCAGCAGCAAAGCCACAGGGGACCATCAGCCCCAGCATTTT
TRBV9,TRBD1,TRBJ2-2,NA,CASSVGWTGGTGELFF,TGTGCCAGCAGCGTAGGTTGGACAGGGGGCACCGGGGAGCTGTTTTTT
TRBV6-2/TRBV6-3,TRBD2,TRBJ2-5,once,CASSGTSGTTGAQYF,TGTGCCAGCAGCGGGACTAGCGGGACCACGGGGGCCCAGTACTTC
TRBV18,NA,TRBJ1-6,NA,CASSPNGVVINSPLHF,TGTGCCAGCTCACCAAACGGGGTAGTAATTAATTCACCCCTCCACTTT
TRBV18,NA,TRBJ1-4,NA,CASSPRSRANEKLFF,TGTGCCAGCTCACCACGGTCCAGGGCTAATGAAAAACTGTTTTTT
TRBV19,NA,TRBJ1-1,NA,CASSIGTPEAFF,TGTGCCAGTAGTATAGGCACCCCGGAGGCTTTCTTT
TRBV25-1,TRBD2,TRBJ2-3,NA,CASSDPRLATDTQYF,TGTGCCAGCAGTGATCCCCGACTAGCCACAGATACGCAGTATTTT